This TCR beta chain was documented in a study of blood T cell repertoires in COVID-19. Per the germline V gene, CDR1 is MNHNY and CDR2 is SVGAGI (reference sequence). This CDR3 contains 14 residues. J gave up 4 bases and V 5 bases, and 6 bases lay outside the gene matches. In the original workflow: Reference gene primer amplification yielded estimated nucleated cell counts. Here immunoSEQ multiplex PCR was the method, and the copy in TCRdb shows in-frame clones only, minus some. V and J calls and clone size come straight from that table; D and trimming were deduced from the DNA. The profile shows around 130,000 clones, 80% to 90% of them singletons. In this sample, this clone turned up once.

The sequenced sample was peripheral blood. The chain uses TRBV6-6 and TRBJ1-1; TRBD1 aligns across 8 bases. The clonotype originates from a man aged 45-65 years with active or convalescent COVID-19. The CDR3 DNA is TGTGCCAGCAGTGACAGGGGCGCCGGCACTGAAGCTTTCTTT. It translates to CASSDRGAGTEAFF.